These 6 T cell receptor beta chains share one sample of origin, sequenced in a study of blood T cell repertoires in COVID-19. TCRdb's copy holds only in-frame clones and misses some; the assay was immunoSEQ multiplex PCR. The sample has some 69,000 clones; 75% to 85% are singletons. The sequenced sample was peripheral blood. The source of these receptors is a woman aged 70-85 years with acute or convalescent COVID-19.

The chain carries TRBV19 and TRBJ1-5; weak D call: TRBD1 (6 bases). This CDR3 is built from 16 residues. The germline V gene encodes CDR1 LNHDA and CDR2 SQIVND (reference sequence). The V end was cut by 0 bases, the J end by 2 bases, with 11 bases between. CDR3 sequence (DNA): TGTGCCAGTAGTATAGAGAGGGGGAAGGGCAATCAGCCCCAGCATTTT. It specifies CASSIERGKGNQPQHF.

This chain links TRBV3-1 (or the pseudogene TRBV3-2) with TRBJ1-2; D not resolved. The CDR3 contains 12 residues. V shed 2 bases and J shed 6 bases, with 7 bases lying between them. Germline values: CDR1 LGHDT, CDR2 YNNKEL (reference sequence). CDR3 in DNA: TGTGCCAGCAGCCAAATGAGCCATGGCTACACCTTC. This translates into CASSQMSHGYTF.

This clone was detected a few times. The chain carries TRBV28 and TRBJ2-7, with 8 nucleotides matching TRBD1. Trimming at V came to 10 bases and at J to 7 bases, leaving 9 bases not matched to a gene. This CDR3 comprises 12 residues. Per germline, CDR1 MDHEN and CDR2 SYDVKM. The CDR3 reads CATGQGTWEQYF. The CDR3 DNA is TGTGCCACCGGACAGGGAACTTGGGAGCAGTACTTC.

Note on this clone: The junction departs from germline at one end; a sequencing error may be responsible. V and J are TRBV28 and TRBJ1-2; TRBD1 aligns across 7 bases. The V gene's germline CDR1 is MDHEN and CDR2 SYDVKM. CDR3 size: 12 residues. This chain's CDR3 is CASSPRTRGPLF. The CDR3 bases are TGTGCCAGCAGCCCTCGGACGAGGGGGCCCCTTTTC.

This chain connects TRBV30 to TRBJ1-2, with D tentatively TRBD1 (5 bases). The germline V and J ends were trimmed by 2 bases and 7 bases, with 14 bases remaining between them. CDR1 is GTSNPN, CDR2 SVGIG, per germline (reference sequence). The CDR3 has 13 amino acids. The CDR3 spells CAWSRGGRSGYTF. The CDR3, as DNA: TGTGCCTGGAGTCGGGGGGGGAGAAGTGGCTACACCTTC.

This clone was counted a few times. The chain joins TRBV11-3 to TRBJ2-1; a possible D gene is TRBD2 (6 bases). The germline V gene encodes CDR1 SGHNT and CDR2 YENEEA. V was trimmed by 0 bases and J by 2 bases, leaving 14 bases between them. CDR3 length: 17 amino acids. Written as DNA, the CDR3 is TGTGCCAGCAGCTTAGACAGGACTAAAAACCCCTACAATGAGCAGTTCTTC. It is translated as CASSLDRTKNPYNEQFF.